This T cell receptor (beta chain) was documented in a study of blood T cell repertoires in COVID-19. Background on the study: Sites across the United States, Italy and Spain contributed samples from acute and convalescent COVID-19. PBMCs, B-cell-depleted T cells, or T cells were the source of the cDNA or gDNA that made up the material.

As processed by the authors: Reference gene primer amplification gave estimated nucleated cell counts. Assay: immunoSEQ multiplex PCR; the TCRdb copy retains only in-frame clones and omits some. The DNA was the basis for D and trimming; V, J and clone size are from that table. The sample includes roughly 330,000 clones, 89% of them seen just once. This clone appeared once. Germline CDR1 and CDR2: MNHNY and SVGAGI (reference sequence). The V segment lost 6 bases and the J segment 3 bases; nucleotides outside the gene matches: 8. CDR3 length equals 15 residues. Source material: peripheral blood. This receptor was taken from a man aged 18 to 30 who had recovered from COVID-19. This chain links TRBV6-6 with TRBJ2-7; TRBD1 matches at 10 bases. As DNA, the CDR3 is TGTGCCAGCAGGACGGGACAGGGGAGAAACTACGAGCAGTACTTC. It codes for CASRTGQGRNYEQYF.